Each of the 19 T cell receptor beta chains below was sequenced from the same sample in a study of T cells in Graves' hyperthyroidism and ophthalmopathy. TCR beta CDR3 sequences were amplified from RNA transcripts. When the TCR CDR3 underwent first-round RT-PCR, the HTBI primer set was used. TCRdb fed the multiplex PCR reads into MiXCR, producing one record per CDR3 protein. The sample gives about 600,000 distinct CDR3 sequences, about 16% of which show up once; less than 3.5% is in the top ten. What was sequenced was blood. These TCRs come from a woman in her 40s with Graves' ophthalmopathy.

This clonotype was counted only a few times. DNA for the CDR3: TGTGCCGGGTCCAACCACCAGGGGGCCGGGGTCGGCGGGGAGCTGTTTTTT. The encoded protein is CAGSNHQGAGVGGELFF. The J gene is TRBJ2-2, the V gene TRBV2; 8 bases match TRBD1. The CDR3 consists of 17 residues. Germline V gene data show CDR1 as SNHLY and CDR2 as FYNNEI. J was trimmed by 7 bases and V by 11 bases; bases with no gene match: 21.

This clonotype was recorded a few times. V and J are TRBV11-2 and TRBJ2-3; 11 positions agree with TRBD2. The CDR3 consists of 16 residues. From germline, CDR1 is SGHAT and CDR2 FQNNGV. Trimming at V came to 1 base and at J to 6 bases, leaving 6 bases not matched to a gene. The DNA for the CDR3 is TGTGCCAGCAGCTTAGTACTAGCGGGAGTGGCGGATACGCAGTATTTT. It yields the protein CASSLVLAGVADTQYF.

The chain carries TRBV29-1 and TRBJ2-7; perhaps TRBD1 as D (6 bases). Germline V gene data show CDR1 as SQVTM and CDR2 as ANQGSEA. Trimming left V 3 bases short and J 5 bases short, with 11 bases between. The CDR3 length is 12 residues. CDR3 sequence: CSVEASGDEQYF. The CDR3 DNA reads as TGCAGCGTTGAGGCGTCAGGGGACGAGCAGTACTTC.

This clonotype was detected ten times or more. The V gene is TRBV2, the J gene TRBJ2-7; 10 positions agree with TRBD2. The germline V gene has CDR1 SNHLY and CDR2 FYNNEI. J gave up 4 bases and V 0 bases, and 3 bases lay outside the gene matches. The CDR3 consists of 15 residues. In nucleotides, the CDR3 is TGTGCCAGCAGTGAAGCTCTAGCGGGAGCGTACGAGCAGTACTTC. Amino acids: CASSEALAGAYEQYF.

This clonotype has at least ten counts. V and J are TRBV5-1 and TRBJ2-7; D gene uncertain. The CDR3 spans 14 residues. CDR1 is SGHRS and CDR2 is YFSETQ in the germline V gene. With 0 bases removed from V and 6 bases from J, the gap between germline ends came to 13 bases. This CDR3 is CASSLGSIFGEQYF. The CDR3 nucleotides read TGCGCCAGCAGCTTGGGGTCAATATTCGGCGAGCAGTACTTC.

At least ten counts were recorded for this clonotype. The chain uses TRBV28 and TRBJ2-1; TRBD2 matches 14 bases. CDR1 is MDHEN and CDR2 is SYDVKM in the germline V gene. The CDR3 is 15 residues long. J lost 10 bases, V lost 7 bases, and 9 bases had no gene match. This CDR3 is CASTGTSGSSGEQFF. For the CDR3, the DNA is TGTGCCAGCACCGGGACTAGCGGGAGTTCGGGAGAGCAGTTCTTC.

V is TRBV6-1 and J is TRBJ2-5; 10 bases are shared with TRBD1. With 6 bases clipped from V and 4 bases from J, the junction kept 11 bases outside the gene matches. Germline values: CDR1 MNHNS, CDR2 SASEGT. The CDR3 is 16 residues long. The CDR3 loop reads CASSRTGGAGAETQYF. The CDR3 region has the DNA TGTGCCAGCAGCCGGACAGGGGGTGCGGGAGCAGAGACCCAGTACTTC.

The sample holds a few counts of this clonotype. This chain uses TRBV6-1 with TRBJ2-7; D is perhaps TRBD1 (6 bases). V dropped 6 bases and J dropped 5 bases, with 14 bases sitting between them. This CDR3 comprises 13 residues. Germline V gene data show CDR1 as MNHNS and CDR2 as SASEGT. CDR3 coding DNA: TGTGCCAGCAGCCGCACAGGGATTCACGAGCAGTACTTC. This encodes CASSRTGIHEQYF.

The V gene is TRBV20-1, the J gene TRBJ2-3, with 11 bases lining up with TRBD2. V trimming: 3 bases; J trimming: 1 base; junction bases outside the gene matches: 18. The CDR3 is 20 amino acids. Germline V gene sequence: CDR1 DFQATT, CDR2 SNEGSKA (reference sequence). The CDR3 loop is CSARTSGTYFWRSGTDTQYF. In DNA, the CDR3 is TGCAGTGCTAGGACTAGCGGGACCTATTTTTGGAGATCGGGCACAGATACGCAGTATTTT.

This clonotype has more than one count but fewer than ten. The gene calls are TRBV7-9 and TRBJ1-2; tentative D call: TRBD1 (6 bases). The germline V and J ends were trimmed by 6 bases and 4 bases, with 12 bases remaining between them. The CDR3 is 13 residues long. CDR1 is SEHNR, CDR2 FQNEAQ, per germline (reference sequence). The CDR3 region has the DNA TGTGCCAGCAGTCACGACAGGAGCTATGGCTACACCTTC. Translating it yields CASSHDRSYGYTF.

The CDR3 loop reads CASGRGRMKETQYF. The CDR3 DNA is TGTGCCTCGGGTAGGGGGCGGATGAAAGAGACCCAGTACTTC. The chain has TRBV6-2 or TRBV6-3 and TRBJ2-5; TRBD1 matches at 7 bases. V dropped 11 bases and J dropped 3; count of bases not matched to a gene: 12. The CDR3 consists of 14 residues. Germline CDR1 and CDR2: MNHEY and SVGEGT.

This clonotype turned up a few times. V gene TRBV14 combines with J gene TRBJ2-7; 12 positions agree with TRBD2. The J segment lost 6 bases and the V segment lost 4 bases, leaving 13 bases of the junction unmatched. Germline loops: CDR1 SGHDN, CDR2 FVKESK. CDR3 size: 17 residues. CDR3 loop: CASSPTTTTSGSGEQYF. Here the CDR3 DNA reads TGTGCCAGCAGCCCCACTACAACGACTAGCGGGAGTGGCGAGCAGTACTTC.

There are many counts of this clonotype. V and J are TRBV20-1 and TRBJ2-3; maybe TRBD1 (5 bases). V shed 6 bases and J shed 1 base, with 11 bases lying between them. CDR1 and CDR2 (germline): DFQATT, SNEGSKA (reference sequence). This CDR3 region has 13 residues. CDR3 amino acids: CSAQGARTDTQYF. CDR3 nucleotide sequence: TGCAGTGCGCAAGGGGCGCGCACAGATACGCAGTATTTT.

This clonotype occurred many times. The rearrangement uses TRBV30 and TRBJ2-1, with a possible D match to TRBD1 (5 bases). In germline, CDR1 is GTSNPN, CDR2 SVGIG (reference sequence). The V and J ends lost 4 bases and 8 bases respectively, with 12 bases between them. This CDR3 is built from 12 residues. CDR3 nucleotides: TGTGCCTGGAACAGGATTGAGGATGAGCAGTTCTTC. Its translation is CAWNRIEDEQFF.

The V and J genes are TRBV20-1 and TRBJ1-1; TRBD1 is a possible D gene (5 bases). Per the germline V gene, CDR1 is DFQATT and CDR2 is SNEGSKA (reference sequence). Trimming cost V 3 bases and J 1 base, with 9 bases left between them. The length of the CDR3 is 13 residues. CDR3 loop: CSARGGKNTEAFF. The CDR3, as DNA: TGCAGTGCTAGGGGGGGAAAGAACACTGAAGCTTTCTTT.

This clonotype came up many times. The rearrangement joins TRBV3-1 to TRBJ2-1; D may be TRBD1 (6 bases). This CDR3 spans 15 amino acids. The V end lost 0 bases, the J end lost 4 bases, and 10 bases lay between the germline ends. CDR1 is LGHDT, CDR2 YNNKEL, per germline (reference sequence). Here the CDR3 reads CASSQDRGIYNEQFF. The CDR3 bases are TGTGCCAGCAGCCAAGACAGGGGAATTTACAATGAGCAGTTCTTC.

With regard to this clonotype: This may come from a read error, since a much larger clone is one base off. V is TRBV7-9 and J is TRBJ2-1, with unresolved D. The CDR3 is 13 amino acids. From germline, CDR1 is SEHNR and CDR2 FQNEAQ (reference sequence). For the CDR3, the DNA is TGTGCCAGCAGCTTCGTGGGATACAATGAGCGGTTCTTC. Amino acids: CASSFVGYNERFF.

The J gene is TRBJ1-5, the V gene TRBV27; D not certain. V was trimmed by 3 bases and J by 0 bases, leaving 6 bases between them. Germline V gene lookup returns CDR1 MNHEY and CDR2 SMNVEV (reference sequence). There are 14 residues in the CDR3. This CDR3 reads CASSLRASNQPQHF. The CDR3 DNA follows: TGTGCCAGCAGTTTGAGGGCTAGCAATCAGCCCCAGCATTTT.

This clonotype has more than one count but fewer than ten. The chain couples TRBV9 to TRBJ2-7; D is undetermined. From germline, CDR1 is SGDLS and CDR2 YYNGEE. Trimming took 1 base from V and 0 from J, leaving 11 bases between them. This CDR3 spans 15 amino acids. CDR3 bases: TGTGCCAGCAGCGTATCGGCTGGGTACTCCTACGAGCAGTACTTC. It yields the protein CASSVSAGYSYEQYF. Supplemented by reference TRBV9 and TRBJ2-7, the full variable domain reads DSGVTQTPKHLITATGQRVTLRCSPRSGDLSVYWYQQSLDQGLQFLIQYYNGEERAKGNILERFSAQQFPDLHSELNLSSLELGDSALYFCASSVSAGYSYEQYFGPGTRLTVT.